Following are 4 T cell receptor beta chains from one sample sequenced in a study of shared clonotypes between healthy human individuals. TCRdb keeps only in-frame clones here, not all; method: immunoSEQ multiplex PCR. The sample has 2.5 million or so clones; approximately 94% are singletons. Material: naive CD4+ T cells sorted from blood. Stated subset: CD45RA+ positively selected. These receptors were taken from a man aged 18-30 years in good health.

The chain has TRBV11-2 and TRBJ2-5; 7 nucleotides line up with TRBD2. CDR1 is SGHAT, CDR2 FQNNGV, per germline. The CDR3 runs to 13 residues. V lost 7 bases and J lost 5; bases outside the gene matches: 7. In DNA, the CDR3 is TGTGCCAGCAAAAGAAGCGGGGCCGAGACCCAGTACTTC. Encoded protein: CASKRSGAETQYF.

The chain couples TRBV6-5 to TRBJ1-1; 8 bases are a match to TRBD1. Germline CDR1 MNHEY, CDR2 SVGAGI. V shed 6 bases, J shed 6 bases, and the junction held 3 bases outside the gene matches. The CDR3 consists of 12 residues. The CDR3 DNA sequence: TGTGCCAGCAGCCAGGGGGCCCCTGAAGCTTTCTTT. It codes for CASSQGAPEAFF.

This clone was detected only a few times. In the same sample, other DNA sequences code for this CDR3. The J gene is TRBJ1-5, the V gene TRBV18, with 9 bases aligning to TRBD1. The J segment lost 4 bases and the V segment lost 0 bases, leaving 4 bases of the junction unmatched. The CDR3 is made up of 16 amino acids. Germline V gene sequence: CDR1 KGHSH, CDR2 LQKENI. This CDR3 is CASSPPGQGPNQPQHF. Here the CDR3 DNA reads TGTGCCAGCTCACCACCGGGACAGGGCCCGAATCAGCCCCAGCATTTT.

V gene TRBV5-6 combines with J gene TRBJ1-5; D uncertain. This CDR3 is built from 14 residues. The V gene's germline CDR1 is SGHDT and CDR2 YYEEEE. V was shortened by 0 bases and J by 4 bases, with 8 bases between the two germline ends. CDR3: CASSLGAANQPQHF. CDR3 coding DNA: TGTGCCAGCAGCTTGGGGGCAGCAAATCAGCCCCAGCATTTT.